This T cell receptor (beta chain) was obtained from a study of CD4 and CD8 cells across lung adenocarcinoma regions. Trimming removed 7 bases from V and 13 bases from J, with 23 bases in between. The CDR3 contains 14 residues. CDR1 is MGHDK and CDR2 is SYGVNS in the germline V gene. TCRdb reanalysed the PCR reads using MiXCR and keeps one entry per CDR3 protein. Of under 30,000 distinct CDR3 sequences listed, about 50% are singletons. Donors had localized lung adenocarcinoma, a non-small cell lung cancer. The chain is built from TRBV25-1 and TRBJ2-4; tentative D call: TRBD2 (8 bases). This clonotype originated in a male donor with lung adenocarcinoma. The CD4 and CD8 labels of this study may be unreliable. What was sequenced was CD8+ T cells from the center of a lung tumor. CDR3: CASTEPGGTDTQYF. The CDR3 coding sequence is TGTGCCAGCACGGAGCCGGGAGGGACAGATACGCAGTACTTC.